Here is one T cell receptor beta chain with its context. The antigen remains undetermined. This CDR3 spans 14 amino acids. Unmatched junction bases numbered 6, after V lost 8 bases and J lost 4 bases. Germline V gene lookup returns CDR1 SGHTA and CDR2 FQGNSA. This entry comes from a study of CD8+CD57+ T cells in acquired aplastic anemia. Across the whole study: The study obtained an average of 3.2 ug of DNA from sorted CD4+ and CD8+ cells. Healthy donors had, on average, around 9.9 million reads for their CD4+ cells. Notes on the study in general: Some 31 CD8+ CDR3 sequences were shared between patients and controls. Controls did not differ significantly from patients in CD8+ Simpson's diversity.

Genomic DNA, the template, was used for profiling of the TCR beta VDJ and CDR3. Using its own MiXCR run on the reads, TCRdb lists one record per CDR3 protein. There are roughly 160,000 distinct CDR3 sequences in the sample; under 75% occur only once, and under 50% lies in the top ten. The receptor's source is a human donor in good health. The sequenced material came from sorted CD4+, CD8+, or CD8+CD57+ T cells (not recorded which) from PBMCs. The rearrangement joins TRBV7-2 to TRBJ2-3; 10 bases fit TRBD2. Here the CDR3 reads CASGQRGGSDTQYF. DNA for the CDR3: TGTGCCAGCGGTCAGCGGGGGGGCTCAGATACGCAGTATTTT.